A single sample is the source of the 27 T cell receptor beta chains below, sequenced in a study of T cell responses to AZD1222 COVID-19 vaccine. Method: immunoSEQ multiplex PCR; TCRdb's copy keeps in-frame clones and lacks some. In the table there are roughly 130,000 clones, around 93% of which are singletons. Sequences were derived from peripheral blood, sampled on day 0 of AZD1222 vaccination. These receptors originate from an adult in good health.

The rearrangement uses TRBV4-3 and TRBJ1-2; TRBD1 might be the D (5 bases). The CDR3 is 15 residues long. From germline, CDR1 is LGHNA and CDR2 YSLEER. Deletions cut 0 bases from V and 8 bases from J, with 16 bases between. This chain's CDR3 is CASSQEGSGRGGYTF. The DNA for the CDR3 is TGCGCCAGCAGCCAAGAGGGATCGGGGCGTGGGGGCTACACCTTC.

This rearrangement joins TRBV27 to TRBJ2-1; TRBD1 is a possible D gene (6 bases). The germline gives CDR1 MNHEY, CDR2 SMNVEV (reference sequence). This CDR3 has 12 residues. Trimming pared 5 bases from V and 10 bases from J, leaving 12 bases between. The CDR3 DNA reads TGTGCCAGCAGTGGCCCCGGGACAGAGCAGTTCTTC. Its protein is CASSGPGTEQFF.

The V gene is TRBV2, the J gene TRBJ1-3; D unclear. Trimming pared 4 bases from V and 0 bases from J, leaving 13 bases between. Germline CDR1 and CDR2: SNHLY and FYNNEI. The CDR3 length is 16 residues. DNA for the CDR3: TGTGCCAGCAGTGTTCTTGGGAGGGTCTCTGGAAACACCATATATTTT. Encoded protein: CASSVLGRVSGNTIYF.

CDR3 sequence: CATSKNTGELFF. In nucleotides, the CDR3 is TGTGCCACCAGCAAAAACACCGGGGAGCTGTTTTTT. The chain couples TRBV15 to TRBJ2-2; D unresolved. The CDR3 has 12 amino acids. Germline V lookup: CDR1 LNHNV, CDR2 YYDKDF (reference sequence). The V and J ends lost 4 bases and 2 bases respectively, with 2 bases between them.

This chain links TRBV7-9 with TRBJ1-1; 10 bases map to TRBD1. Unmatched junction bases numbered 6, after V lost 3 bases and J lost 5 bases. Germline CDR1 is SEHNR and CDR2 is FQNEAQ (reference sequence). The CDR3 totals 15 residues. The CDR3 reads CASSFTGTGETEAFF. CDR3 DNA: TGTGCCAGCAGCTTCACCGGGACAGGGGAAACTGAAGCTTTCTTT.

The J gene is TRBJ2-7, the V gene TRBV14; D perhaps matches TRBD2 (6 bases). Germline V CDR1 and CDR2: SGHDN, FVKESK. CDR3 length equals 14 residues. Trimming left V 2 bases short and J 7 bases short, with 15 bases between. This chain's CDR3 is CASSQLGLAGEQYF. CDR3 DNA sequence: TGTGCCAGCAGCCAATTGGGGTTGGCGGGAGAGCAGTACTTC.

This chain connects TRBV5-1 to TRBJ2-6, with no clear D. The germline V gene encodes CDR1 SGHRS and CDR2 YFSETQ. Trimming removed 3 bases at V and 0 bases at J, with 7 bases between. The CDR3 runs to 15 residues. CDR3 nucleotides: TGCGCCAGCAGCTCGCCCAACTCTGGGGCCAACGTCCTGACTTTC. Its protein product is CASSSPNSGANVLTF.

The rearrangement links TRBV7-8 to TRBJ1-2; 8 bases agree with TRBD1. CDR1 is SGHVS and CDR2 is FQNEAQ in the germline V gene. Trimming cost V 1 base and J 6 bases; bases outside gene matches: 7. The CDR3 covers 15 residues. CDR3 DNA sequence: TGTGCCAGCAGCTTAGGTCCCCAACAGGGGGATGGCTACACCTTC. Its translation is CASSLGPQQGDGYTF.

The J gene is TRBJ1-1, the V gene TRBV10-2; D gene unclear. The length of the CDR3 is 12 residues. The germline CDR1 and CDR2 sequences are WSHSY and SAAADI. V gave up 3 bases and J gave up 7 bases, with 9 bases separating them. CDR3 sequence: CASSDWGDEAFF. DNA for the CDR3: TGCGCCAGCAGTGATTGGGGAGATGAAGCTTTCTTT.

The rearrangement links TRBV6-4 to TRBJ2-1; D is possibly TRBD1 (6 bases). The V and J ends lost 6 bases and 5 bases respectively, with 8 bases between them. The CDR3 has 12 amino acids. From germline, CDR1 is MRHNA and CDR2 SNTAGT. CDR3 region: CASRGQNNEQFF. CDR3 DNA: TGTGCCAGCAGGGGACAAAACAATGAGCAGTTCTTC.

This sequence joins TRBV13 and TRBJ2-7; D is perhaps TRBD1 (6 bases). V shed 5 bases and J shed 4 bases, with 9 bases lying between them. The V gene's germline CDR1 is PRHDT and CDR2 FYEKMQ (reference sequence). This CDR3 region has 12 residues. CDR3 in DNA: TGTGCCAGCAGCGCTCAGGGGTACGAGCAGTACTTC. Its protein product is CASSAQGYEQYF.

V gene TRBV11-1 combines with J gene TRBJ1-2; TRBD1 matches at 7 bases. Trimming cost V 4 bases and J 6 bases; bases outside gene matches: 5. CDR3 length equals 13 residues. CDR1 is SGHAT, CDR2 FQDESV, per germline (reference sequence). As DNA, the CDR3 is TGTGCCAGCAGCTCGATACAGGGGAATGGCTACACCTTC. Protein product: CASSSIQGNGYTF. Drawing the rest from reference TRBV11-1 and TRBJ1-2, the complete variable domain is EAEVAQSPRYKITEKSQAVAFWCDPISGHATLYWYRQILGQGPELLVQFQDESVVDDSQLPKDRFSAERLKGVDSTLKIQPAELGDSAMYLCASSSIQGNGYTFGSGTRLTVV.

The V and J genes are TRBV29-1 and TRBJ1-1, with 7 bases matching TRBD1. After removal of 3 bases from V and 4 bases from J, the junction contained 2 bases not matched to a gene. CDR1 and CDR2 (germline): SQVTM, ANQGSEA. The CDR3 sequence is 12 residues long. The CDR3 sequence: CSVERGPTEAFF. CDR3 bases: TGCAGCGTTGAGAGGGGGCCCACTGAAGCTTTCTTT.

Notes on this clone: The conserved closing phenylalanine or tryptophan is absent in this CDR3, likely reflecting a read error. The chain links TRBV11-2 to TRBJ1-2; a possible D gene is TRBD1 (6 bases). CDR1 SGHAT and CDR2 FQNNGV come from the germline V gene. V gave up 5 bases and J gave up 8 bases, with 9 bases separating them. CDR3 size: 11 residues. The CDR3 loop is CASSPGGGYTL. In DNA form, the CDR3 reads TGTGCCAGCAGCCCCGGGGGCGGCTACACCCTC.

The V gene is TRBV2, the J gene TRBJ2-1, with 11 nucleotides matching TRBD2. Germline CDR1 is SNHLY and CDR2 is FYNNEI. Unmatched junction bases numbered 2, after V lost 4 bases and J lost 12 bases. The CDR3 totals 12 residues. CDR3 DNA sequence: TGTGCCAGCAGTGGACTAGCGGGATGGCAGTTCTTC. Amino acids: CASSGLAGWQFF.

The CDR3 is CASSWGRVWETQYF. The CDR3 DNA reads as TGTGCCAGCAGCTGGGGAAGGGTATGGGAGACCCAGTACTTC. This sequence joins TRBV7-3 and TRBJ2-5, with no clear D. The CDR3 spans 14 residues. Germline V gene sequence: CDR1 SGHTA, CDR2 FQGTGA. Trimming removed 4 bases at V and 5 bases at J, with 14 bases between.

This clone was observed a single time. CDR3 region: CASSYLAVSSYEQYF. The CDR3 DNA sequence: TGTGCCAGCAGTTACCTAGCCGTGAGCTCCTACGAGCAGTACTTC. The rearrangement links TRBV2 to TRBJ2-7; the D gene is possibly TRBD2 (5 bases). This CDR3 is 15 amino acids long. Germline V gene data show CDR1 as SNHLY and CDR2 as FYNNEI. Between the trimmed V and J ends, which lost 5 bases and 0 bases, there was a span of 14 bases.

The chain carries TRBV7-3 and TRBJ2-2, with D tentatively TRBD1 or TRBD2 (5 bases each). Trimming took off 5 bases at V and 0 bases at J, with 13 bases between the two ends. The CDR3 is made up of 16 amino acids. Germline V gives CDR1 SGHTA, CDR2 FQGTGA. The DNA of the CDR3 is TGTGCCAGCAGCACCATTGGGACCCCGAACACCGGGGAGCTGTTTTTT. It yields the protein CASSTIGTPNTGELFF. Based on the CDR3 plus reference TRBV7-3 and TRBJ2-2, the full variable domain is GAGVSQTPSNKVTEKGKYVELRCDPISGHTALYWYRQSLGQGPEFLIYFQGTGAADDSGLPNDRFFAVRPEGSVSTLKIQRTERGDSAVYLCASSTIGTPNTGELFFGEGSRLTVL.

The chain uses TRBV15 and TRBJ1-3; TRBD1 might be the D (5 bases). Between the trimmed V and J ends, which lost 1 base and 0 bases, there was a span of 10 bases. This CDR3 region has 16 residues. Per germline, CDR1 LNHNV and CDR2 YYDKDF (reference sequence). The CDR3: CATSRGRGSSGNTIYF. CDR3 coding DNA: TGTGCCACCAGCAGAGGGCGGGGCAGCTCTGGAAACACCATATATTTT.

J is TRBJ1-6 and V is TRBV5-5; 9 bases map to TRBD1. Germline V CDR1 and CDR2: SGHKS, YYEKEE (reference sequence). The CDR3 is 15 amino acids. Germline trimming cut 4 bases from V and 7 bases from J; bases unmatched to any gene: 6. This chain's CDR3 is CASSVRDRENSPLHF. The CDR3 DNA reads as TGTGCCAGCAGCGTACGGGACAGGGAAAATTCACCCCTCCACTTT. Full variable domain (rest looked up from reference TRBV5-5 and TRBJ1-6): DAGVTQSPTHLIKTRGQQVTLRCSPISGHKSVSWYQQVLGQGPQFIFQYYEKEERGRGNFPDRFSARQFPNYSSELNVNALLLGDSALYLCASSVRDRENSPLHFGNGTRLTVT.

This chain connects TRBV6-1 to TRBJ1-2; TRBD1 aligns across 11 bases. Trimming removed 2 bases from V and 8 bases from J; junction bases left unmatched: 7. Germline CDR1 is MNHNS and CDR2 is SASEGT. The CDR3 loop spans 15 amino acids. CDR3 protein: CASSELDRGLSGYTF. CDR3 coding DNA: TGTGCCAGCAGTGAACTGGACAGGGGGCTTTCGGGCTACACCTTC.

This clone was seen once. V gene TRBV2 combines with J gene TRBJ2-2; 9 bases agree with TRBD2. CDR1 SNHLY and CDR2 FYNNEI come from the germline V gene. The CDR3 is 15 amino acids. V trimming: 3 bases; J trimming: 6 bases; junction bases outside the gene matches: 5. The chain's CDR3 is CASSDSGRGPGELFF. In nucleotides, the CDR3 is TGTGCCAGCAGTGATAGCGGGAGAGGGCCCGGGGAGCTGTTTTTT.

The CDR3 nucleotides read TGTGCCAGCAGTTTAAACCCCTCCTACGAGCAGTACTTC. Encoded protein: CASSLNPSYEQYF. This chain uses TRBV27 with TRBJ2-7; D call uncertain. Trimming removed 2 bases from V and 0 bases from J, with 5 bases in between. Germline lookup yields CDR1 MNHEY and CDR2 SMNVEV (reference sequence). The CDR3 is 13 amino acids.

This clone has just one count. This chain's CDR3 is CAWSAGRRWAEQYF. The DNA of the CDR3 is TGTGCCTGGAGCGCAGGGAGGCGATGGGCCGAGCAGTACTTC. The chain has TRBV30 and TRBJ2-7; D perhaps matches TRBD2 (6 bases). CDR3 length: 14 residues. Per germline, CDR1 GTSNPN and CDR2 SVGIG (reference sequence). Between the trimmed V and J ends, which lost 3 bases and 6 bases, there was a span of 18 bases. The full variable domain, with the rest looked up from reference TRBV30 and TRBJ2-7, is SQTIHQWPATLVQPVGSPLSLECTVEGTSNPNLYWYRQAAGRGLQLLFYSVGIGQISSEVPQNLSASRPQDRQFILSSKKLLLSDSGFYLCAWSAGRRWAEQYFGPGTRLTVT.

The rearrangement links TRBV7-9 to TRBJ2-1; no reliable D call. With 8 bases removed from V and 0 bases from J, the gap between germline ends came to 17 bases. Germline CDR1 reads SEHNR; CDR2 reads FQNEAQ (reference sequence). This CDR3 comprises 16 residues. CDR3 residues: CASSDGLQNSYNEQFF. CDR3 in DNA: TGTGCCAGCTCCGATGGGTTACAGAACTCCTACAATGAGCAGTTCTTC. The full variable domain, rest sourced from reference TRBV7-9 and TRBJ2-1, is DTGVSQNPRHKITKRGQNVTFRCDPISEHNRLYWYRQTLGQGPEFLTYFQNEAQLEKSRLLSDRFSAERPKGSFSTLEIQRTEQGDSAMYLCASSDGLQNSYNEQFFGPGTRLTVL.

CDR3 nucleotides: TGTGCCAGCAGTGAAGCGGCAGGGGTGGGACAGTACTTC. It specifies CASSEAAGVGQYF. This chain links TRBV6-1 with TRBJ2-7; tentative D call: TRBD1 (6 bases). Germline CDR1 MNHNS, CDR2 SASEGT. Trimming shortened V by 0 bases and J by 10 bases, and 13 bases separated the two germline ends. CDR3 length: 13 residues.

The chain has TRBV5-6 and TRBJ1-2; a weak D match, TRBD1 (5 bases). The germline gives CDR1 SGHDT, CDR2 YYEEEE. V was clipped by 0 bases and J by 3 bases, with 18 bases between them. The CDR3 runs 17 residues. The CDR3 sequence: CASSLVAGRKGDYGYTF. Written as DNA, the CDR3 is TGTGCCAGCAGCTTGGTCGCTGGCCGAAAAGGGGACTATGGCTACACCTTC.